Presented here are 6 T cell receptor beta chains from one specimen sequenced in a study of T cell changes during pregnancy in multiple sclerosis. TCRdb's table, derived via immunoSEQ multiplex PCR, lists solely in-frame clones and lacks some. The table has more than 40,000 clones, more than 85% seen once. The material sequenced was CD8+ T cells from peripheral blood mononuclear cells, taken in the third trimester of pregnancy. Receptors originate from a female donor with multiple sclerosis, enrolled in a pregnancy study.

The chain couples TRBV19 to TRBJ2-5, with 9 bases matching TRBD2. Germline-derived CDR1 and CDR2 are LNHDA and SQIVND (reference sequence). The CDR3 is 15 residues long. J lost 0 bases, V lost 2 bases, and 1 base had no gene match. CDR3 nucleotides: TGTGCCAGTAGTATAAGCGGGGGGTACCAAGAGACCCAGTACTTC. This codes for CASSISGGYQETQYF.

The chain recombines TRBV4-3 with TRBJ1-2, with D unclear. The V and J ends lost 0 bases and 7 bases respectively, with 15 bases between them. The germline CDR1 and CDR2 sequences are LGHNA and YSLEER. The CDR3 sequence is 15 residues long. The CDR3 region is CASSQDRSGLAGYTF. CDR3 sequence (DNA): TGCGCCAGCAGCCAAGATCGGTCAGGACTGGCTGGCTACACCTTC.

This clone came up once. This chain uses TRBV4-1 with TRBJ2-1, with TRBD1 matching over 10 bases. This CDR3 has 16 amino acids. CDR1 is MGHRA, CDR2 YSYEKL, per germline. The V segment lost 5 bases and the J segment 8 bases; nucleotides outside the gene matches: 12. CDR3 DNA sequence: TGCGCCAGCAGCACCCGACAGGGGGCGGGTTTGGATGAGCAGTTCTTC. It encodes CASSTRQGAGLDEQFF.

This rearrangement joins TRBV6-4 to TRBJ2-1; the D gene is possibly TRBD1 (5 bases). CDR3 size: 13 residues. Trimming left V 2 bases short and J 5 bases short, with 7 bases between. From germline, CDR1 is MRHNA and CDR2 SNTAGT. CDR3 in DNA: TGTGCCAGCAGTGACGACAGCCACAATGAGCAGTTCTTC. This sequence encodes CASSDDSHNEQFF.

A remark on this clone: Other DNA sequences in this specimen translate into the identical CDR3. CDR3 DNA: TGCGCCAGCAGCCAAGAAGCCGGGGTCAATCAGCCCCAGCATTTT. Protein product: CASSQEAGVNQPQHF. The gene calls are TRBV4-1 and TRBJ1-5, with D hard to call. The CDR3 extends over 15 amino acids. The germline V gene has CDR1 MGHRA and CDR2 YSYEKL. Deletions cut 0 bases from V and 3 bases from J, with 9 bases between.

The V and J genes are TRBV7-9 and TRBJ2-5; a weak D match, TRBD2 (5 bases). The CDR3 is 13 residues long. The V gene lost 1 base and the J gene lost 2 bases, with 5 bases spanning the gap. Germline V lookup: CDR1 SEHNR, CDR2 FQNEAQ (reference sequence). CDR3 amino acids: CASSLGTQETQYF. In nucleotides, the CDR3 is TGTGCCAGCAGCTTAGGGACTCAAGAGACCCAGTACTTC.